The 4 T cell receptor beta chains presented below share a single source sample, sequenced in a study of cytomegalovirus exposure and HLA in healthy donors. Assay: immunoSEQ multiplex PCR; the TCRdb copy retains only in-frame clones and omits some. The sample has about 180,000 clones, 86% seen once. Sequences were obtained from PBMCs. These receptors were obtained from a man younger than 30 in good health and CMV-seropositive.

This rearrangement joins TRBV18 to TRBJ2-4; 12 nucleotides line up with TRBD1. J was trimmed by 4 bases and V by 5 bases; bases with no gene match: 3. Germline CDR1 reads KGHSH; CDR2 reads LQKENI. This CDR3 has 15 residues. The CDR3 nucleotides read TGTGCCAGCTCAACGGGACAGGGGGCGAAAAACATTCAGTACTTC. This translates into CASSTGQGAKNIQYF.

The V call is TRBV11-3, the J call TRBJ2-3; 8 bases agree with TRBD2. Germline lookup yields CDR1 SGHNT and CDR2 YENEEA. The J segment lost 2 bases and the V segment lost 3 bases, leaving 4 bases of the junction unmatched. CDR3 length equals 15 residues. CDR3 nucleotide sequence: TGTGCCAGCAGCTTGGCTAGCGGGCCCACAGATACGCAGTATTTT. Translating gives CASSLASGPTDTQYF.

The CDR3 spells CASSMFLDRAPPNTEAFF. DNA of the CDR3: TGTGCCAGTAGTATGTTTTTGGACAGGGCCCCACCGAACACTGAAGCTTTCTTT. This chain uses TRBV19 with TRBJ1-1; 8 bases agree with TRBD1. The CDR3 contains 18 residues. Germline V lookup: CDR1 LNHDA, CDR2 SQIVND (reference sequence). Trimming took 3 bases from V and 1 from J; bases not matched to a gene: 13.

J is TRBJ1-2 and V is TRBV18; D is perhaps TRBD1 (6 bases). Germline loops: CDR1 KGHSH, CDR2 LQKENI. The CDR3 extends over 13 amino acids. V lost 1 base and J lost 6, with 9 bases in between. In DNA, the CDR3 is TGTGCCAGCTCACCACAGGGGGTGGATGGCTACACCTTC. Amino acids: CASSPQGVDGYTF.